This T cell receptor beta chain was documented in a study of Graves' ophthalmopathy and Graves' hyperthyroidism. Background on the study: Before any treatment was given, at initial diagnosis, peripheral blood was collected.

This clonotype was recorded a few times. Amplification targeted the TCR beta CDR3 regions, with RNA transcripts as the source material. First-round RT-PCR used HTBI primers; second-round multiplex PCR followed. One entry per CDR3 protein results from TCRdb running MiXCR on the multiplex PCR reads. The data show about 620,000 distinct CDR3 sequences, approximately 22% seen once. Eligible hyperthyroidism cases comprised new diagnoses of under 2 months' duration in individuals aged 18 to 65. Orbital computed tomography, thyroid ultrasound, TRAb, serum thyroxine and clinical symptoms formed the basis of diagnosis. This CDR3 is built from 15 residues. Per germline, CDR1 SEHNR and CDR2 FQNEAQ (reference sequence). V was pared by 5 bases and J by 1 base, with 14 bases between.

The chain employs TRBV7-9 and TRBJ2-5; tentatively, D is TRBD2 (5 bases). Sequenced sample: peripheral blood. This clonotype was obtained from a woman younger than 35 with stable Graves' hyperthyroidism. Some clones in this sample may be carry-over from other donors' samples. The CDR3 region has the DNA TGTGCCAGCAGCCCCAGAGGGCGAACCCAAGAGACCCAGTACTTC. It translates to CASSPRGRTQETQYF.